The rows below give T cell receptor beta chains drawn from one sample of a study of shared clonotypes between healthy human individuals. Assay used: immunoSEQ multiplex PCR; TCRdb lists only in-frame clones, some missing. The sample comprises approximately 2.3 million clones, about 92% of which are singletons, and around 0.4% rests with the top ten. What was sequenced was naive CD4+ T cells from PBMCs. The receptors shown here come from a man aged 18 to 30 in good health. Some clones in this sample may be carry-over from other donors' samples. Each CDR3 is given with its conserved first and last residue. A D gene is named only where the DNA matches it firmly. Not all rows give a size; the values are once, few, many and, for expanded clones, a class.

j_call: TRBJ2-4; d_call: NA; clone_size: NA; v_call: TRBV6-1; cdr3_nt: TGTGCCAGCAGTGAAGGGGGGCCTCCTGTAAACATTCAGTACTTC; cdr3_aa: CASSEGGPPVNIQYF
j_call: TRBJ2-3; d_call: TRBD2; clone_size: NA; v_call: TRBV7-8; cdr3_nt: TGTGCCAGCAGCTCGGGACTAGCGGGACGCACAGATACGCAGTATTTT; cdr3_aa: CASSSGLAGRTDTQYF
j_call: TRBJ2-3; d_call: NA; clone_size: NA; v_call: TRBV19; cdr3_nt: TGTGCCAGTAGTATAGTAGGACCCAGAAGCGCAGATACGCAGTATTTT; cdr3_aa: CASSIVGPRSADTQYF
j_call: TRBJ2-1; d_call: TRBD1; clone_size: NA; v_call: TRBV2; cdr3_nt: TGTGCCAGCAGTCTTAGGGGGCTACAGGGAAACAATGAGCAGTTCTTC; cdr3_aa: CASSLRGLQGNNEQFF
j_call: TRBJ1-5; d_call: NA; clone_size: NA; v_call: TRBV2; cdr3_nt: TGTGCCAGCAGGAACCAGGGGCTCGGCAATCAGCCCCAGCATTTT; cdr3_aa: CASRNQGLGNQPQHF
j_call: TRBJ2-7; d_call: NA; clone_size: NA; v_call: TRBV30; cdr3_nt: TGTGCCTGGTCAGAGGGGGTGCCGAGCTACGAGCAGTACTTC; cdr3_aa: CAWSEGVPSYEQYF
j_call: TRBJ2-5; d_call: NA; clone_size: NA; v_call: TRBV5-1; cdr3_nt: TGCGCCAGCAGCTCGGGGCGGGTAGAGACCCAGTACTTC; cdr3_aa: CASSSGRVETQYF
j_call: TRBJ2-7; d_call: TRBD2; clone_size: NA; v_call: TRBV4-2; cdr3_nt: TGTGCCAGCAGCCGAGTGGGACTAGCGTCCTACGAGCAGTACTTC; cdr3_aa: CASSRVGLASYEQYF
j_call: TRBJ1-2; d_call: NA; clone_size: NA; v_call: TRBV7-9; cdr3_nt: TGTGCCAGCAGCGCGGGACCTCAGTCCTATGGCTACACCTTC; cdr3_aa: CASSAGPQSYGYTF
j_call: TRBJ2-7; d_call: NA; clone_size: once; v_call: TRBV5-4; cdr3_nt: TGTGCCAGCAGCTTGCCAGGGGCCCAGTTATACTTC; cdr3_aa: CASSLPGAQLYF
j_call: TRBJ1-4; d_call: TRBD1; clone_size: NA; v_call: TRBV5-1; cdr3_nt: TGCGCCAGCAGCGCTACAGGGGGTCCTAATGAAAAACTGTTTTTT; cdr3_aa: CASSATGGPNEKLFF
j_call: TRBJ2-5; d_call: NA; clone_size: NA; v_call: TRBV7-8; cdr3_nt: TGTGCCAGCAGCGCGGGGCAGCCCCTCGAGACCCAGTACTTC; cdr3_aa: CASSAGQPLETQYF
j_call: TRBJ1-2; d_call: NA; clone_size: NA; v_call: TRBV27; cdr3_nt: TGTGCCAGCAGTCTCGGTGCGGGGGCCTATGGCTACACCTTC; cdr3_aa: CASSLGAGAYGYTF
j_call: TRBJ2-7; d_call: NA; clone_size: NA; v_call: TRBV28; cdr3_nt: TGTGCCAGCAGTTGGTACGCAGACTCCTACGAGCAGTACTTC; cdr3_aa: CASSWYADSYEQYF
j_call: TRBJ2-2; d_call: TRBD2; clone_size: NA; v_call: TRBV6-6; cdr3_nt: TGTGCCAGCAGAATTAGCGGGATGAACACCGGGGAGCTGTTTTTT; cdr3_aa: CASRISGMNTGELFF
j_call: TRBJ2-3; d_call: NA; clone_size: NA; v_call: TRBV14; cdr3_nt: TGTGCCAGCAGCCAAGTCCCAGATACGCAGTATTTT; cdr3_aa: CASSQVPDTQYF
j_call: TRBJ2-1; d_call: TRBD2; clone_size: NA; v_call: TRBV5-1; cdr3_nt: TGCGCCAGCAGCTTTGGGACCGGACTAGCGGCGGCCCACAATGAGCAGTTCTTC; cdr3_aa: CASSFGTGLAAAHNEQFF
j_call: TRBJ2-2; d_call: TRBD1; clone_size: NA; v_call: TRBV9; cdr3_nt: TGTGCCAGCAGCGTAGAGGGGGCCGGGAACACCGGGGAGCTGTTTTTT; cdr3_aa: CASSVEGAGNTGELFF